The 16 T cell receptor beta chains presented below share a single source sample, sequenced in a study of blood T cell repertoires in COVID-19. Data came from immunoSEQ multiplex PCR; TCRdb stores just in-frame clones and leaves some out. The profile shows hundreds of thousands of clones, roughly 85% of them singletons. Sample: PBMCs or T cells enriched from blood (not recorded which). The receptors here all came from a woman aged 45 to 65 with acute COVID-19.

This sequence joins TRBV9 and TRBJ1-5; 8 nucleotides line up with TRBD1. CDR1 is SGDLS, CDR2 YYNGEE, per germline. V shed 5 bases and J 1 base; nucleotides not matched to a gene: 2. The length of the CDR3 is 14 residues. DNA of the CDR3: TGTGCCAGCAGTCGGGACAGGAGCAATCAGCCCCAGCATTTT. This sequence encodes CASSRDRSNQPQHF. Full variable domain (missing parts from reference TRBV9 and TRBJ1-5): DSGVTQTPKHLITATGQRVTLRCSPRSGDLSVYWYQQSLDQGLQFLIQYYNGEERAKGNILERFSAQQFPDLHSELNLSSLELGDSALYFCASSRDRSNQPQHFGDGTRLSIL.

This clone has only one observation. This chain uses TRBV2 with TRBJ1-1, with 7 positions matching TRBD1. The V and J ends lost 11 bases and 1 base, in that order; junction bases with no gene match: 4. This CDR3 has 12 amino acids. Germline assignment: CDR1 SNHLY and CDR2 FYNNEI. The CDR3 DNA follows: TGTGCCGGGACAGTTCAGAACACTGAAGCTTTCTTT. This codes for CAGTVQNTEAFF.

The chain combines TRBV5-6 with TRBJ1-2; D not certain. This CDR3 has 16 residues. Germline lookup yields CDR1 SGHDT and CDR2 YYEEEE. V gave up 4 bases and J gave up 3 bases, with 19 bases separating them. As DNA, the CDR3 is TGTGCCAGCAGCCTTAGGAGGAGCGGGCTGGACTATGGCTACACCTTC. Translated, it gives CASSLRRSGLDYGYTF.

The chain is built from TRBV4-3 and TRBJ1-3, with a possible D match to TRBD1 (5 bases). The V gene lost 1 base and the J gene lost 3 bases, with 16 bases spanning the gap. The CDR3 loop spans 17 amino acids. Germline-derived CDR1 and CDR2 are LGHNA and YSLEER. CDR3 protein: CASSQVGRGVSGNTIYF. CDR3 bases: TGCGCCAGCAGCCAAGTGGGTCGGGGGGTTAGTGGAAACACCATATATTTT.

This clone was found once. CDR3 in DNA: TGTGCCAGCAGCGTAGACGGGAATAGCAATCAGCCCCAGCATTTT. This encodes CASSVDGNSNQPQHF. The chain recombines TRBV9 with TRBJ1-5, with unresolved D. V was trimmed by 0 bases and J by 0 bases, leaving 7 bases between them. Germline values: CDR1 SGDLS, CDR2 YYNGEE. The CDR3 contains 15 residues.

This rearrangement joins TRBV20-1 to TRBJ2-5; unclear D gene. CDR1 and CDR2 from the germline V gene are DFQATT and SNEGSKA (reference sequence). V lost 1 base and J 4 bases, leaving 4 bases between the germline ends. The CDR3 contains 11 residues. CDR3: CSARVIETQYF. CDR3 DNA: TGCAGTGCTAGAGTAATAGAGACCCAGTACTTC.

V usage is TRBV30 and J usage is TRBJ2-5; 7 positions match TRBD2. Trimming removed 4 bases from V and 7 bases from J; junction bases left unmatched: 9. The germline V gene encodes CDR1 GTSNPN and CDR2 SVGIG (reference sequence). The CDR3 sequence is 13 residues long. The CDR3 region is CAWTLGGGMTQYF. The DNA of the CDR3 is TGTGCCTGGACTTTGGGGGGGGGTATGACCCAGTACTTC.

This clone was seen only a few times. Distinct nucleotide sequences in the sample also encode this CDR3. In nucleotides, the CDR3 is TGTGCCAGCAGCTTTTCCCACAGGAACACTGAAGCTTTCTTT. Residues: CASSFSHRNTEAFF. The chain couples TRBV7-2 to TRBJ1-1; D is uncertain. Germline V lookup: CDR1 SGHTA, CDR2 FQGNSA. V lost 3 bases, J lost 1 base, and 9 bases lay in between. This CDR3 has 14 residues.

This clone was detected once. The rearrangement joins TRBV10-3 to TRBJ2-1; D may be TRBD1 (6 bases). The CDR3 spans 15 residues. Trimming removed 6 bases from V and 4 bases from J, with 16 bases in between. Germline-derived CDR1 and CDR2 are ENHRY and SYGVKD. The CDR3 sequence: CAISPQGAAYNEQFF. The DNA for the CDR3 is TGTGCCATCAGCCCACAGGGTGCAGCTTACAATGAGCAGTTCTTC.

This chain uses TRBV5-6 with TRBJ1-1; maybe TRBD1 (6 bases). Germline V gene sequence: CDR1 SGHDT, CDR2 YYEEEE. Trimming removed 4 bases at V and 4 bases at J, with 8 bases between. This CDR3 contains 12 residues. The CDR3 spells CASSGQTTEAFF. In DNA, the CDR3 is TGTGCCAGCAGCGGACAGACCACTGAAGCTTTCTTT.

The chain employs TRBV3-1 (or the pseudogene TRBV3-2) and TRBJ1-1; D may be TRBD1 (5 bases). The V and J ends lost 4 bases and 2 bases respectively, with 14 bases between them. Germline V gene data show CDR1 as LGHDT and CDR2 as YNNKEL (reference sequence). This CDR3 is built from 15 residues. CDR3 loop: CASSRSPDSNTEAFF. The CDR3 DNA is TGTGCCAGCAGCCGCTCCCCAGACAGCAACACTGAAGCTTTCTTT.

The chain recombines TRBV3-1 (or the pseudogene TRBV3-2) with TRBJ1-4, with D possibly being TRBD1 (5 bases). The germline V gene has CDR1 LGHDT and CDR2 YNNKEL (reference sequence). V was trimmed by 2 bases and J by 0 bases, leaving 13 bases between them. The CDR3 loop spans 17 amino acids. CDR3 DNA sequence: TGTGCCAGCAGCCAAATGATCGGGGGGTCAACTAATGAAAAACTGTTTTTT. Its translation is CASSQMIGGSTNEKLFF.

CDR3 in amino acids: CASSVQGAGDYEQYF. For the CDR3, the DNA is TGTGCCAGCAGCGTCCAGGGGGCTGGGGATTACGAGCAGTACTTC. This chain connects TRBV9 to TRBJ2-7; 8 bases agree with TRBD1. The CDR3 spans 15 residues. Germline CDR1 and CDR2: SGDLS and YYNGEE. Germline trimming cut 2 bases from V and 4 bases from J; bases unmatched to any gene: 8.

The V call is TRBV4-3, the J call TRBJ2-7, with a weak D call TRBD1 (7 bases). Trimming pared 0 bases from V and 5 bases from J, leaving 11 bases between. The CDR3 contains 14 residues. Germline CDR1 reads LGHNA; CDR2 reads YSLEER. DNA for the CDR3: TGCGCCAGCAGCCAAGATGGCAGGGGGGACGAGCAGTACTTC. This sequence encodes CASSQDGRGDEQYF.

CDR3 DNA: TGCAGCGTGGGGGACAGGGGGATCTACGAGCAGTACTTC. It yields the protein CSVGDRGIYEQYF. This chain connects TRBV29-1 to TRBJ2-7; 11 bases fit TRBD1. Germline-derived CDR1 and CDR2 are SQVTM and ANQGSEA. This CDR3 has 13 amino acids. V trimming: 6 bases; J trimming: 3 bases; junction bases outside the gene matches: 4.

The chain has TRBV4-3 and TRBJ1-3, with D possibly TRBD1 on 5 matching bases. The germline gives CDR1 LGHNA, CDR2 YSLEER. V gave up 0 bases and J gave up 4 bases, with 13 bases separating them. The CDR3 is made up of 16 amino acids. The CDR3, as DNA: TGCGCCAGCAGCCAAGAATGGCAGGGCGTAGGAAACACCATATATTTT. Encoded protein: CASSQEWQGVGNTIYF.